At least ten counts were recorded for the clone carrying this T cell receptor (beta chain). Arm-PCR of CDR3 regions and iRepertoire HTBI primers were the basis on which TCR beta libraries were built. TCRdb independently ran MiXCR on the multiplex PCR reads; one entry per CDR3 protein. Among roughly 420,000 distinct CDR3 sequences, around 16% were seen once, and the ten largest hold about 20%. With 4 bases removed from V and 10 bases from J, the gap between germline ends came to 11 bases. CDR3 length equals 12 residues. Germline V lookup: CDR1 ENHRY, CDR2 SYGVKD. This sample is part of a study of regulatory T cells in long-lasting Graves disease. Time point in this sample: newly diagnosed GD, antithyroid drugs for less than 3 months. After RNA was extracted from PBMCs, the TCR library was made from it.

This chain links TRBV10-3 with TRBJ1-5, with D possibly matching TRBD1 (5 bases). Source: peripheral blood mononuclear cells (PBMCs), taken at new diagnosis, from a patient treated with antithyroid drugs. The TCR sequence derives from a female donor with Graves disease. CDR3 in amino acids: CAISGRDGPQHF. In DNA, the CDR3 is TGTGCCATCAGTGGCCGGGACGGCCCCCAGCATTTT.